Presented here are 25 T cell receptor beta chains from one specimen sequenced in a study of control samples from healthy donors and cancer patients. Repertoires were generated with immunoSEQ multiplex PCR, while TCRdb's copy carries only in-frame clones and drops some. The sample has roughly 140,000 clones, approximately 88% seen once. The sample taken for sequencing was blood. These receptors originate from a man between 25 and 39 years old in good health.

In its sample, this clone was seen once. The chain employs TRBV19 and TRBJ2-7, with TRBD1 matching 12 bases. The CDR3 runs to 14 residues. Germline loops: CDR1 LNHDA, CDR2 SQIVND (reference sequence). V was clipped by 5 bases and J by 4 bases; unmatched bases: 3. CDR3 protein: CASSPGQGAYEQYF. In DNA, the CDR3 is TGTGCCAGTAGTCCGGGACAGGGGGCGTACGAGCAGTACTTC.

The chain is built from TRBV11-2 and TRBJ2-3, with 9 positions matching TRBD2. The V segment lost 5 bases and the J segment 5 bases; nucleotides outside the gene matches: 8. There are 15 residues in the CDR3. The V gene's germline CDR1 is SGHAT and CDR2 FQNNGV. Written as DNA, the CDR3 is TGTGCCAGCAGCCCCAGCGGGAGGATTATAGATACGCAGTATTTT. Its translation: CASSPSGRIIDTQYF.

This chain joins TRBV2 and TRBJ1-6, with D perhaps matching TRBD1 (6 bases). The V end was cut by 8 bases, the J end by 8 bases, with 10 bases between. This CDR3 comprises 12 residues. Germline V CDR1 and CDR2: SNHLY, FYNNEI. CDR3 coding DNA: TGTGCCAGCGGACAGCGCTATTCACCCCTCCACTTT. Translating it yields CASGQRYSPLHF.

The chain carries TRBV5-4 and TRBJ2-7; D might be TRBD2 (6 bases). CDR1 and CDR2 (germline): SGHNT, YYREEE (reference sequence). Trimming took 3 bases from V and 0 from J, leaving 13 bases between them. The CDR3 contains 15 residues. The CDR3, as DNA: TGTGCCAGCAGCTCCTCGGGGGTGAGCTCCTACGAGCAGTACTTC. This sequence encodes CASSSSGVSSYEQYF. The full variable domain, with the rest looked up from reference TRBV5-4 and TRBJ2-7, is ETGVTQSPTHLIKTRGQQVTLRCSSQSGHNTVSWYQQALGQGPQFIFQYYREEENGRGNFPPRFSGLQFPNYSSELNVNALELDDSALYLCASSSSGVSSYEQYFGPGTRLTVT.

This clone was detected once. This chain connects TRBV6-2 or TRBV6-3 to TRBJ2-7; D possibly corresponds to TRBD2 (5 bases). Germline V gives CDR1 MNHEY, CDR2 SVGEGT. V shed 6 bases and J shed 2 bases, with 29 bases lying between them. This CDR3 comprises 19 residues. In DNA, the CDR3 is TGTGCCAGCAGCCCTAACCGGGTGAGGGTCGTTTTAGGGACCTACGAGCAGTACTTC. The encoded protein is CASSPNRVRVVLGTYEQYF.

This CDR3 is CASSKGLQGSNTEAFF. CDR3 bases: TGTGCCAGCAGTAAAGGATTACAGGGTTCGAACACTGAAGCTTTCTTT. The chain joins TRBV2 to TRBJ1-1, with a possible D match to TRBD1 (6 bases). The V end was cut by 5 bases, the J end by 1 base, with 17 bases between. This CDR3 contains 16 residues. Germline CDR1 and CDR2: SNHLY and FYNNEI.

The sample holds a few counts of this clone. The rearrangement uses TRBV24-1 and TRBJ2-2; possible D gene TRBD2, 5 bases. V was cut by 4 bases and J by 2 bases, with 10 bases left in between. Per germline, CDR1 KGHDR and CDR2 SFDVKD. The CDR3 is 15 residues long. The CDR3 region has the DNA TGTGCCACCAGTGACCGGACTCTTAACACCGGGGAGCTGTTTTTT. Translating gives CATSDRTLNTGELFF.

CDR3 loop: CASSGHDLGYEQYF. DNA for the CDR3: TGTGCCAGCAGCGGACATGACCTTGGCTACGAGCAGTACTTC. V usage is TRBV25-1 and J usage is TRBJ2-7; tentative D call: TRBD1 (5 bases). Germline V CDR1 and CDR2: MGHDK, SYGVNS. The germline V and J ends were trimmed by 6 bases and 3 bases, with 15 bases remaining between them. This CDR3 is built from 14 residues.

The chain couples TRBV5-4 to TRBJ2-5, with D possibly TRBD2 on 5 matching bases. This CDR3 region has 14 residues. V lost 1 base, J lost 0 bases, and 7 bases lay in between. Germline CDR1 SGHNT, CDR2 YYREEE (reference sequence). The CDR3 protein is CASSLRGNQETQYF. Here the CDR3 DNA reads TGTGCCAGCAGCTTGCGAGGGAACCAAGAGACCCAGTACTTC.

In this sample, this clone turned up a few times. This rearrangement joins TRBV19 to TRBJ1-1, with no clear D. Between the trimmed V and J ends, which lost 1 base and 1 base, there was a span of 7 bases. Germline V lookup: CDR1 LNHDA, CDR2 SQIVND (reference sequence). CDR3 length equals 14 residues. The DNA for the CDR3 is TGTGCCAGTAGTATAGGACCTCAGAACACTGAAGCTTTCTTT. The encoded protein is CASSIGPQNTEAFF.

The chain is built from TRBV11-3 and TRBJ2-3; D is unclear. Trimming removed 2 bases at V and 5 bases at J, with 5 bases between. Per germline, CDR1 SGHNT and CDR2 YENEEA. The CDR3 sequence is 12 residues long. CDR3 bases: TGTGCCAGCAGCTTAAAGCGAGATACGCAGTATTTT. Protein sequence: CASSLKRDTQYF.

The genes are TRBV29-1 and TRBJ1-2; 10 bases agree with TRBD1. CDR3 length equals 13 residues. Looked up from germline, CDR1 is SQVTM and CDR2 is ANQGSEA. V trimming: 6 bases; J trimming: 7 bases; junction bases outside the gene matches: 8. CDR3 residues: CSVPGTGVGGYTF. The DNA for the CDR3 is TGCAGCGTCCCCGGGACAGGGGTGGGTGGCTACACCTTC.

The chain links TRBV9 to TRBJ1-3; D possibly corresponds to TRBD1 (6 bases). The CDR3 totals 15 residues. Germline V gene sequence: CDR1 SGDLS, CDR2 YYNGEE. Trimming pared 3 bases from V and 2 bases from J, leaving 12 bases between. The CDR3 here is CASSGSGGPGNTIYF. The CDR3 DNA is TGTGCCAGCAGCGGGAGTGGGGGGCCTGGAAACACCATATATTTT.

This sequence joins TRBV3-1 (or the pseudogene TRBV3-2) and TRBJ2-7, with 10 bases identical to TRBD2. Germline values: CDR1 LGHDT, CDR2 YNNKEL (reference sequence). The trim removed 0 bases at V and 2 bases at J, leaving 4 bases unmatched. CDR3 length: 16 residues. Here the CDR3 DNA reads TGTGCCAGCAGCCAAGATAGGCTAGCGGGAGCCTACGAGCAGTACTTC. This gives the protein CASSQDRLAGAYEQYF.

The V gene is TRBV11-3, the J gene TRBJ2-7; tentatively, D is TRBD2 (5 bases). CDR1 is SGHNT, CDR2 YENEEA, per germline. Trimming took off 1 base at V and 4 bases at J, with 23 bases between the two ends. The CDR3 length is 18 residues. CDR3 coding DNA: TGTGCCAGCAGCTTAGTCGGTTCCGCGGTAGGGAGCGCGTACGAGCAGTACTTC. Amino acid sequence: CASSLVGSAVGSAYEQYF.

CDR3 residues: CASSLEGDTGELFF. CDR3 nucleotide sequence: TGTGCCAGCAGCTTAGAAGGGGACACCGGGGAGCTGTTTTTT. V usage is TRBV7-3 and J usage is TRBJ2-2; perhaps TRBD1 as D (5 bases). From germline, CDR1 is SGHTA and CDR2 FQGTGA. The length of the CDR3 is 14 residues. Trimming took 2 bases from V and 3 from J, leaving 7 bases between them. The whole variable domain, filled in from reference TRBV7-3 and TRBJ2-2, reads GAGVSQTPSNKVTEKGKYVELRCDPISGHTALYWYRQSLGQGPEFLIYFQGTGAADDSGLPNDRFFAVRPEGSVSTLKIQRTERGDSAVYLCASSLEGDTGELFFGEGSRLTVL.

The chain couples TRBV12-5 to TRBJ2-1; 7 bases align to TRBD2. CDR3 size: 19 residues. The trim removed 2 bases at V and 0 bases at J, leaving 13 bases unmatched. From germline, CDR1 is LGHNT and CDR2 FRNRAP. CDR3: CASGLLRTGGLSSYNEQFF. The CDR3 DNA is TGTGCTAGTGGTTTGCTAAGAACCGGGGGGTTGAGCTCCTACAATGAGCAGTTCTTC.

The chain links TRBV4-1 to TRBJ1-4; D is unresolved. Trimming cost V 4 bases and J 1 base, with 10 bases left between them. Germline CDR1 MGHRA, CDR2 YSYEKL. The CDR3 is 15 amino acids. The CDR3 protein is CASSRKEGTNEKLFF. The CDR3 DNA reads as TGCGCCAGCAGCCGAAAGGAGGGAACTAATGAAAAACTGTTTTTT.

Worth noting for this clone: One end of the junction is discordant with germline, which a read error may explain. The chain employs TRBV7-9 and TRBJ1-1; TRBD1 might be the D (6 bases). Looked up from germline, CDR1 is SEHNR and CDR2 is FQNEAQ (reference sequence). The CDR3 contains 14 residues. The CDR3 nucleotides read TGTGCCAACAGCTTACAGGGTTCCAGCACTGAAGCTTTCTTT. Residues: CANSLQGSSTEAFF.

The V call is TRBV19, the J call TRBJ2-2; D may be TRBD2 (7 bases). Trimming pared 9 bases from V and 3 bases from J, leaving 14 bases between. CDR1 and CDR2 from the germline V gene are LNHDA and SQIVND (reference sequence). The CDR3 extends over 14 amino acids. Here the CDR3 DNA reads TGTGCCAGCCGACAGGCGGGGGACACCGGGGAGCTGTTTTTT. Amino acid sequence: CASRQAGDTGELFF.

This chain joins TRBV12-5 and TRBJ2-6, with 8 bases that match TRBD1. This CDR3 is 15 amino acids long. The junction had 5 bases not matched to a gene; V was cut back by 10 bases and J by 0 bases. CDR1 is LGHNT, CDR2 FRNRAP, per germline. The CDR3 protein is CATGQDYSGANVLTF. CDR3 nucleotide sequence: TGTGCTACGGGACAGGACTACTCTGGGGCCAACGTCCTGACTTTC.

CDR3 loop: CASSGEGSLDLDTGELFF. In nucleotides, the CDR3 is TGTGCCAGCAGCGGAGAGGGTTCCCTGGATCTCGACACCGGGGAGCTGTTTTTT. This chain joins TRBV9 and TRBJ2-2; a weak D match, TRBD2 (5 bases). The CDR3 runs 18 residues. Between the trimmed V and J ends, which lost 3 bases and 3 bases, there was a span of 21 bases. CDR1 is SGDLS and CDR2 is YYNGEE in the germline V gene.

The V call is TRBV15, the J call TRBJ1-2; D unresolved. There are 14 residues in the CDR3. The V gene's germline CDR1 is LNHNV and CDR2 YYDKDF (reference sequence). The ends were cut back, 3 bases at V and 8 bases at J, with 16 bases in the middle. The CDR3 protein is CATSSVLGGVGYTF. The DNA of the CDR3 is TGTGCCACCAGCAGCGTATTGGGAGGAGTCGGCTACACCTTC.

This clone has only one observation. The chain couples TRBV11-2 to TRBJ2-5, with TRBD1 as a possible D gene (6 bases). CDR3 length: 15 residues. Germline V CDR1 and CDR2: SGHAT, FQNNGV. Trimming took 2 bases from V and 4 from J, leaving 14 bases between them. CDR3 residues: CASSLTWGRRETQYF. The CDR3 DNA follows: TGTGCCAGCAGCTTAACTTGGGGGCGCCGAGAGACCCAGTACTTC. Using reference TRBV11-2 and TRBJ2-5 for the parts outside the CDR3, the full variable domain is EAGVAQSPRYKIIEKRQSVAFWCNPISGHATLYWYQQILGQGPKLLIQFQNNGVVDDSQLPKDRFSAERLKGVDSTLKIQPAKLEDSAVYLCASSLTWGRRETQYFGPGTRLLVL.

The chain employs TRBV6-6 and TRBJ2-2; 12 nucleotides line up with TRBD2. V shed 5 bases and J 5 bases; nucleotides not matched to a gene: 3. The CDR3 has 15 amino acids. Germline-derived CDR1 and CDR2 are MNHNY and SVGAGI (reference sequence). The CDR3 region is CASSATSGGTGELFF. The CDR3 nucleotides are TGTGCCAGCAGTGCCACTAGCGGGGGGACCGGGGAGCTGTTTTTT.